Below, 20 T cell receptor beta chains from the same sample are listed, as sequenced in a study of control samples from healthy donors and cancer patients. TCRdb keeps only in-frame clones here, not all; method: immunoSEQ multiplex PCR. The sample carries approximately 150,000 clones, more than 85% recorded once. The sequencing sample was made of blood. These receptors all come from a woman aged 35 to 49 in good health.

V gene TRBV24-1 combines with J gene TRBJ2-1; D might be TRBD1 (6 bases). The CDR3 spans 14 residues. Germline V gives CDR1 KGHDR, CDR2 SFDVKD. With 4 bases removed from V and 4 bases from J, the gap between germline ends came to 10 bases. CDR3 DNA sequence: TGTGCCACCAGTGAGTCGGACAGATACAATGAGCAGTTCTTC. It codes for CATSESDRYNEQFF.

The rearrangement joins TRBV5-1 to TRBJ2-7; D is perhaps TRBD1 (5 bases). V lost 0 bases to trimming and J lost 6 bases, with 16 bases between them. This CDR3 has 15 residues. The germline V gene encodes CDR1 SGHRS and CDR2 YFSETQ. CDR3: CASSLEPAGQGEQYF. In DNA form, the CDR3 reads TGCGCCAGCAGCTTGGAACCGGCAGGGCAGGGCGAGCAGTACTTC.

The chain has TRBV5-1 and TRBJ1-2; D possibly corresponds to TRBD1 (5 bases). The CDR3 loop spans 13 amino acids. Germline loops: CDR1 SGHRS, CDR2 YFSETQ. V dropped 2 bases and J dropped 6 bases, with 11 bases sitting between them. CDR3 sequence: CASSFGQRDGYTF. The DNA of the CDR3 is TGCGCCAGCAGCTTTGGACAACGGGATGGCTACACCTTC.

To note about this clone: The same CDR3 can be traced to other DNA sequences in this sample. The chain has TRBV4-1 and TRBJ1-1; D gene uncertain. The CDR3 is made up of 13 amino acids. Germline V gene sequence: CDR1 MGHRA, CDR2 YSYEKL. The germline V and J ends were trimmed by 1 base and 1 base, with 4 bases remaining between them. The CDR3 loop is CASSQGRNTEAFF. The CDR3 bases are TGCGCCAGCAGCCAAGGGCGGAACACTGAAGCTTTCTTT.

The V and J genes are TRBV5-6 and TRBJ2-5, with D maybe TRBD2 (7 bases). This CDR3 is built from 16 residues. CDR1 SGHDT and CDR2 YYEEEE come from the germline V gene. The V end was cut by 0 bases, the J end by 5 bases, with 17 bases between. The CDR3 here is CASSLGIGGLEETQYF. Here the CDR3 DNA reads TGTGCCAGCAGCTTGGGGATCGGGGGGCTCGAGGAGACCCAGTACTTC.

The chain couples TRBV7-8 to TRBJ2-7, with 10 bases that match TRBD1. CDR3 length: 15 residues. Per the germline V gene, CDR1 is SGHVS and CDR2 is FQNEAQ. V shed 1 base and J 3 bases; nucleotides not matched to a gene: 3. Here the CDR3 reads CASSLDRTGGYEQYF. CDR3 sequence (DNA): TGTGCCAGCAGCTTAGACCGGACAGGGGGCTACGAGCAGTACTTC.

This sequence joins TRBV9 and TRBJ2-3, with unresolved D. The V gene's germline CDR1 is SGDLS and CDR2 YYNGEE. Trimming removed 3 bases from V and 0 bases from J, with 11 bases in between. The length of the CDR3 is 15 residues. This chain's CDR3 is CASSAAEQSTDTQYF. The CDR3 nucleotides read TGTGCCAGCAGCGCCGCAGAGCAGAGCACAGATACGCAGTATTTT.

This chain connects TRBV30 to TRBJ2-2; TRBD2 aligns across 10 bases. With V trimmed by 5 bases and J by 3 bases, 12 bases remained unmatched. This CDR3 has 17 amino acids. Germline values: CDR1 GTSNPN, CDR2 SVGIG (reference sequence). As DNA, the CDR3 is TGTGCCTGGGTCCCGGGAGGAGCGGGGGGGGACACCGGGGAGCTGTTTTTT. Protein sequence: CAWVPGGAGGDTGELFF.

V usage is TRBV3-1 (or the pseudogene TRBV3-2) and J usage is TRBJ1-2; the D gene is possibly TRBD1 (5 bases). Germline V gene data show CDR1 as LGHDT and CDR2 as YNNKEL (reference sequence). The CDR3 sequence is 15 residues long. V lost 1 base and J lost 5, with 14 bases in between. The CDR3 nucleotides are TGTGCCAGCAGCCAAGTCAGCCAGGGCCTATATGGCTACACCTTC. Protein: CASSQVSQGLYGYTF.

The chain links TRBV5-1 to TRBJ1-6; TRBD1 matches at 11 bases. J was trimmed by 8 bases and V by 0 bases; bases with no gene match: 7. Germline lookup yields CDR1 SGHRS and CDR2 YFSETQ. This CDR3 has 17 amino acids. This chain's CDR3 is CASSLGFGGQGDSPLHF. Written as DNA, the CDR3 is TGCGCCAGCAGCTTGGGGTTTGGGGGACAGGGGGATTCACCCCTCCACTTT.

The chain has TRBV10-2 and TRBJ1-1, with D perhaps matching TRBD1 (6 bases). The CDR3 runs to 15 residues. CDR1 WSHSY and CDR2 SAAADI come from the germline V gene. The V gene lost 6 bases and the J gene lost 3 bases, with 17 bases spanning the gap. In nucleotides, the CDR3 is TGCGCCAGCAGGAGGGACAATAGGGGGGACACTGAAGCTTTCTTT. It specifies CASRRDNRGDTEAFF.

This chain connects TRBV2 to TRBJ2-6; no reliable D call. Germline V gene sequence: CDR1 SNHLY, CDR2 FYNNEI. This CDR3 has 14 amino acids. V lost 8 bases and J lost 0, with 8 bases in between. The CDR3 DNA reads TGTGCCAGCTTAACAGACTCTGGGGCCAACGTCCTGACTTTC. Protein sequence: CASLTDSGANVLTF.

CDR3 nucleotides: TGTGCCAGCAGTGAAGCTTATGGAAGCGGGGATGAGCAGTTCTTC. Translation gives CASSEAYGSGDEQFF. The rearrangement links TRBV2 to TRBJ2-1, with 7 bases aligning to TRBD2. The CDR3 is made up of 15 amino acids. The trim removed 0 bases at V and 8 bases at J, leaving 7 bases unmatched. In germline, CDR1 is SNHLY, CDR2 FYNNEI.

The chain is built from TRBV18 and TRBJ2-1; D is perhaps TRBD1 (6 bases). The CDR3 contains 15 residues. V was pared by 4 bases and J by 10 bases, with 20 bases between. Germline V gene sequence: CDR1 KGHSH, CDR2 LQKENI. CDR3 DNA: TGTGCCAGCTCACGAAACAGGGCCCCGCAAGGAGAGCAGTTCTTC. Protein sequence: CASSRNRAPQGEQFF.

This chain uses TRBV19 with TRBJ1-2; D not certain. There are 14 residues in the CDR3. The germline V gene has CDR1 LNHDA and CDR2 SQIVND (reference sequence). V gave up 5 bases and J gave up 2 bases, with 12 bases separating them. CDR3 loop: CASSLRTVNYGYTF. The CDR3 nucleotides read TGTGCCAGTAGTCTCCGGACGGTCAACTATGGCTACACCTTC.

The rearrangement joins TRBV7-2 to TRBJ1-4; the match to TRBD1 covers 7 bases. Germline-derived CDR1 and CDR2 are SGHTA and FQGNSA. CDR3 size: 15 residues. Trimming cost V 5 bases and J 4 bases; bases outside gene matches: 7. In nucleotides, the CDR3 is TGTGCCAGCAGCCCCCAAGGGGGCGGTAATGAAAAACTGTTTTTT. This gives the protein CASSPQGGGNEKLFF. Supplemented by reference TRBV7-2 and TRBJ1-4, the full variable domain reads GAGVSQSPSNKVTEKGKDVELRCDPISGHTALYWYRQSLGQGLEFLIYFQGNSAPDKSGLPSDRFSAERTGGSVSTLTIQRTQQEDSAVYLCASSPQGGGNEKLFFGSGTQLSVL.

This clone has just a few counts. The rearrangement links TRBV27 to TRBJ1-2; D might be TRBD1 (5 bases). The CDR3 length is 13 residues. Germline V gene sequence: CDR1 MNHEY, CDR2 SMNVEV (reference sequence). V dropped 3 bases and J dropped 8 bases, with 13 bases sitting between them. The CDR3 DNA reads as TGTGCCAGCAGTTTTGGCCCCGGGGGAGGCTACACCTTC. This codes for CASSFGPGGGYTF.

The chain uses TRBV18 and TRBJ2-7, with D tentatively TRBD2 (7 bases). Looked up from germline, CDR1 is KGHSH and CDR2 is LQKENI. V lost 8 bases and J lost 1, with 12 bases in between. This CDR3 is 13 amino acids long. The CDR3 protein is CASTAGASYEQYF. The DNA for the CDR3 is TGTGCCAGCACGGCGGGGGCTTCCTACGAGCAGTACTTC. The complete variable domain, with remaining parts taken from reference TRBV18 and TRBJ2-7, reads NAGVMQNPRHLVRRRGQEARLRCSPMKGHSHVYWYRQLPEEGLKFMVYLQKENIIDESGMPKERFSAEFPKEGPSILRIQQVVRGDSAAYFCASTAGASYEQYFGPGTRLTVT.

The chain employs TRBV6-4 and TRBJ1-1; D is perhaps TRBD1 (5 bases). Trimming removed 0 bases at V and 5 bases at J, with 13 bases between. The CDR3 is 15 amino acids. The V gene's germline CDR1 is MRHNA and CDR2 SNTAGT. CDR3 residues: CASSDSERGWTEAFF. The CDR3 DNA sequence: TGTGCCAGCAGTGACTCGGAAAGGGGATGGACTGAAGCTTTCTTT.

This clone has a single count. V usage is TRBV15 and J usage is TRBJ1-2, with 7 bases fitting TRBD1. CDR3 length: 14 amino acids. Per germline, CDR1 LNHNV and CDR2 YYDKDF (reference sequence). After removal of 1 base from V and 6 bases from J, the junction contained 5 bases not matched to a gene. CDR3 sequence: CATSRAETGHGYTF. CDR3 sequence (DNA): TGTGCCACCAGCAGAGCCGAGACAGGGCATGGCTACACCTTC.